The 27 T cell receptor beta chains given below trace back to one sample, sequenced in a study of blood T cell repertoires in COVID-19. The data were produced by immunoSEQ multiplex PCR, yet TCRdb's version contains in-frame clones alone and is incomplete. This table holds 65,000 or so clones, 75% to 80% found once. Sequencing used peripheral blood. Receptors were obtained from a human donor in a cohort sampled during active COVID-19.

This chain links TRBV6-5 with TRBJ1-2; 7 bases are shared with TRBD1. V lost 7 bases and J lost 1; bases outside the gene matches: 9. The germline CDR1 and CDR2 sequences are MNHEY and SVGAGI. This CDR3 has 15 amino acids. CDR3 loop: CASTEDRIYNYGYTF. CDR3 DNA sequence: TGTGCCAGCACCGAGGACAGGATCTATAACTATGGCTACACCTTC.

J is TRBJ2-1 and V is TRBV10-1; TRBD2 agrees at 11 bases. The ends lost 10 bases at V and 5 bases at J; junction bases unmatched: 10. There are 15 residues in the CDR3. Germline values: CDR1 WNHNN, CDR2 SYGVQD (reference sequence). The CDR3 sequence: CATSRETSGDNEQFF. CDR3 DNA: TGCGCCACTTCTAGGGAGACTAGCGGGGACAATGAGCAGTTCTTC.

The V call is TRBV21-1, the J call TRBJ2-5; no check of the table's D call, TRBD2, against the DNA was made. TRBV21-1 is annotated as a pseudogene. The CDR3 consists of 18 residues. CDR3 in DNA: TGTGCCAGCAGCAAAGGGGGGGGTTCTAGCGGGAGGAGAGAGACCCAGTACTTC. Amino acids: CASSKGGGSSGRRETQYF.

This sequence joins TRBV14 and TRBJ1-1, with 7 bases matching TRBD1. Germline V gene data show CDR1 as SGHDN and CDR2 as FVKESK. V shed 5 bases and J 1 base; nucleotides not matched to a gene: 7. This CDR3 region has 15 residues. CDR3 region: CASSFQGGRNTEAFF. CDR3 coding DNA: TGTGCCAGCAGCTTCCAGGGGGGTCGGAACACTGAAGCTTTCTTT.

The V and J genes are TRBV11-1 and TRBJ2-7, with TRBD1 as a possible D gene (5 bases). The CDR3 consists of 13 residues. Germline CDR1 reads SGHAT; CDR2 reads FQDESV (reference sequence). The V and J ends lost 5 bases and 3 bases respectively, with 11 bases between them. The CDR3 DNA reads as TGTGCCAGCAGCCGCGGACACCTCTACGAGCAGTACTTC. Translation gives CASSRGHLYEQYF.

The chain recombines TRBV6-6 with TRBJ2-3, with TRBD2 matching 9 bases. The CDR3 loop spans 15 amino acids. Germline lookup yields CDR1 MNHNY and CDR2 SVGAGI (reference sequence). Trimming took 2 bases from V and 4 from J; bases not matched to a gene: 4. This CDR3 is CASSYVAGAADTQYF. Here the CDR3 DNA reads TGTGCCAGCAGTTACGTAGCGGGGGCCGCAGATACGCAGTATTTT.

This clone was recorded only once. The CDR3: CASSDRGYEQYF. The CDR3 DNA follows: TGCGCCAGCAGCGACAGGGGGTACGAGCAGTACTTC. V usage is TRBV5-1 and J usage is TRBJ2-7; 9 bases match TRBD1. The germline V gene encodes CDR1 SGHRS and CDR2 YFSETQ. The junction had 0 bases not matched to a gene; V was cut back by 4 bases and J by 4 bases. The CDR3 covers 12 residues.

The CDR3 here is CASHNQPQHF. CDR3 DNA sequence: TGTGCCAGCCACAATCAGCCCCAGCATTTT. This chain uses TRBV28 with TRBJ1-5; D gene unclear. The CDR3 contains 10 residues. V was shortened by 8 bases and J by 3 bases, with 2 bases between the two germline ends. Per the germline V gene, CDR1 is MDHEN and CDR2 is SYDVKM.

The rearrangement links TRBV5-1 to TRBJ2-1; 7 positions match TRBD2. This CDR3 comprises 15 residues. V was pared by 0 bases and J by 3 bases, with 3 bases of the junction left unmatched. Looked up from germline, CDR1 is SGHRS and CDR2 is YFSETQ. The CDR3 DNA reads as TGCGCCAGCAGCTTGGCTCTAGCGGACTACAATGAGCAGTTCTTC. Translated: CASSLALADYNEQFF.

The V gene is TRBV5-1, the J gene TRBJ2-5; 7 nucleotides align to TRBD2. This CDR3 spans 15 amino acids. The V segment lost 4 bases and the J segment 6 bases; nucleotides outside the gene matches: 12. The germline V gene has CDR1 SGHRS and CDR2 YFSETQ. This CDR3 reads CASSPWGEGAQTQYF. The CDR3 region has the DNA TGCGCCAGCAGCCCCTGGGGGGAGGGCGCACAGACCCAGTACTTC.

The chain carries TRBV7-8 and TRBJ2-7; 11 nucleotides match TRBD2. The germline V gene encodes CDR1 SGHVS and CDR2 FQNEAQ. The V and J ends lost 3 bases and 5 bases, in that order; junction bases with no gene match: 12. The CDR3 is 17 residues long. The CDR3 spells CASSFELAGDSRNEQYF. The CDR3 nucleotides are TGTGCCAGCAGCTTTGAACTAGCGGGAGACTCAAGGAACGAGCAGTACTTC.

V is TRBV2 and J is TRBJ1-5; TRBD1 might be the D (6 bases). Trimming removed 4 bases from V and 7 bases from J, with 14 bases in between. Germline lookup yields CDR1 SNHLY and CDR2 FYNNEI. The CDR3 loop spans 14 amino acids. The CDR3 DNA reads TGTGCCAGCAGTGTTGTGACAGGTAGACAGCCCCAGCATTTT. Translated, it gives CASSVVTGRQPQHF.

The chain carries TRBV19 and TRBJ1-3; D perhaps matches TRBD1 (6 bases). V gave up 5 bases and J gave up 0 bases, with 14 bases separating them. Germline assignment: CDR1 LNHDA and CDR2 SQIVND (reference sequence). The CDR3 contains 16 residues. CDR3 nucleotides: TGTGCCAGTAGTGGCCCTCGGACAGCCTCTGGAAACACCATATATTTT. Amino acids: CASSGPRTASGNTIYF.

CDR3 residues: CATTGGEKLFF. CDR3 sequence (DNA): TGTGCCACGACAGGGGGAGAAAAACTGTTTTTT. The chain carries TRBV2 and TRBJ1-4; 9 nucleotides line up with TRBD1. The CDR3 is 11 residues long. V was pared by 10 bases and J by 8 bases, with 2 bases of the junction left unmatched. Germline lookup yields CDR1 SNHLY and CDR2 FYNNEI.

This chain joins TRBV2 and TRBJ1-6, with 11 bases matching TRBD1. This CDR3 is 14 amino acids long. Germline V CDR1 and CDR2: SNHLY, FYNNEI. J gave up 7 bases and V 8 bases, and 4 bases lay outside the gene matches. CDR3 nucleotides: TGTGCCAGCGGGGGGACAGGGGGAAATTCACCCCTCCACTTT. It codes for CASGGTGGNSPLHF.

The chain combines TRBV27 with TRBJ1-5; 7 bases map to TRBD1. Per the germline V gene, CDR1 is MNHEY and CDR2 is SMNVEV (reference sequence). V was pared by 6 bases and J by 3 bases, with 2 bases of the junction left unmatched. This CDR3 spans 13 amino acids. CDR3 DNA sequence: TGTGCCAGCAGAGGGACAGCCAATCAGCCCCAGCATTTT. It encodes CASRGTANQPQHF.

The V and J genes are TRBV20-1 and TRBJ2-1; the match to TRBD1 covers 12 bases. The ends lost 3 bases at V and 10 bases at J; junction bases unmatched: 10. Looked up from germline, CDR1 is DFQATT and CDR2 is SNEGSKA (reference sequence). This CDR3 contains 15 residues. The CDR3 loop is CSASGGQGAASEQFF. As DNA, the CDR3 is TGCAGTGCTAGTGGGGGACAGGGGGCCGCGAGCGAGCAGTTCTTC.

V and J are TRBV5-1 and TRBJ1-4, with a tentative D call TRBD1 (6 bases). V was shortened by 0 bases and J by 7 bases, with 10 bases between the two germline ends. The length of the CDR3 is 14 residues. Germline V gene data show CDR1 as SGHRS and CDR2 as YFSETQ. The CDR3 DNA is TGCGCCAGCAGCTTGGCCACAGGGTCTGAAAAACTGTTTTTT. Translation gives CASSLATGSEKLFF.

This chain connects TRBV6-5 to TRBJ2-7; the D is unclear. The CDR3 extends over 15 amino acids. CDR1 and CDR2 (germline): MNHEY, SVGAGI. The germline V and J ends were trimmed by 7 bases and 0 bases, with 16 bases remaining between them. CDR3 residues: CASITPDSRSYEQYF. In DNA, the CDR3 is TGTGCCAGCATTACGCCCGACTCTCGCTCCTACGAGCAGTACTTC.

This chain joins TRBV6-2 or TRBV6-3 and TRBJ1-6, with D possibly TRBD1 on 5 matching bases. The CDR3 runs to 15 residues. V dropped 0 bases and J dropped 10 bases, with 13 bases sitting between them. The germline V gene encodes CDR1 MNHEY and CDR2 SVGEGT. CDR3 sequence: CASSYSTGGGSPLHF. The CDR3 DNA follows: TGTGCCAGCAGTTACTCGACGGGGGGAGGATCACCCCTCCACTTT.

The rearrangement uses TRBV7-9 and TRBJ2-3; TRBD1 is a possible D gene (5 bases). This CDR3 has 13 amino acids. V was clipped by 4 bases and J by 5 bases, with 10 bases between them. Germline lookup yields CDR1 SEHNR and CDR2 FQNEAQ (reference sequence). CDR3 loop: CASSSSQGDTQYF. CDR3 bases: TGTGCCAGCAGCTCCAGCCAGGGAGATACGCAGTATTTT.

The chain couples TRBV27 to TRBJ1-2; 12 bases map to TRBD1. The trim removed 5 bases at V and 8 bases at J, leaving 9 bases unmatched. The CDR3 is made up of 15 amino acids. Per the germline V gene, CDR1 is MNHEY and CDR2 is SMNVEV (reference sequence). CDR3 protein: CASSLGQGALLGYTF. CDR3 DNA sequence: TGTGCCAGCAGTCTGGGACAGGGGGCTCTGTTAGGCTACACCTTC.

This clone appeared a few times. CDR3 DNA: TGTGCCAGCAGCGCCCGACAGGGGGCGGGGGAAAAACTGTTTTTT. Encoded protein: CASSARQGAGEKLFF. The rearrangement joins TRBV5-4 to TRBJ1-4, with 10 bases lining up with TRBD1. The CDR3 totals 15 residues. The trim removed 4 bases at V and 8 bases at J, leaving 8 bases unmatched. Germline assignment: CDR1 SGHNT and CDR2 YYREEE (reference sequence).

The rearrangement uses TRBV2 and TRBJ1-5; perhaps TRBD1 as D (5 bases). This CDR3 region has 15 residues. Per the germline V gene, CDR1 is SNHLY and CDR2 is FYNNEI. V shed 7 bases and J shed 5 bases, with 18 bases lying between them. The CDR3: CASTRGGGWDQPQHF. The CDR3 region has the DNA TGTGCCAGCACCCGCGGGGGGGGTTGGGATCAGCCCCAGCATTTT.

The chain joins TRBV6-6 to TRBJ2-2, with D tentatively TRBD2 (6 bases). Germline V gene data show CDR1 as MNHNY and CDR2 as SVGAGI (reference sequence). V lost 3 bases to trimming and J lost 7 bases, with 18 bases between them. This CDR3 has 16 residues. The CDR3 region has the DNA TGTGCCAGCAGTTATGGGGGGTTCCAGAAGGGCGGGGAGCTGTTTTTT. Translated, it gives CASSYGGFQKGGELFF.

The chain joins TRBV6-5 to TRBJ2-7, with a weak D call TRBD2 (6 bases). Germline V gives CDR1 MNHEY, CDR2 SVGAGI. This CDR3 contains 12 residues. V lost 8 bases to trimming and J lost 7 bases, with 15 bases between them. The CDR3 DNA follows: TGTGCCAGCCGGACTACGTCTGGGGAGCAGTACTTC. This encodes CASRTTSGEQYF.

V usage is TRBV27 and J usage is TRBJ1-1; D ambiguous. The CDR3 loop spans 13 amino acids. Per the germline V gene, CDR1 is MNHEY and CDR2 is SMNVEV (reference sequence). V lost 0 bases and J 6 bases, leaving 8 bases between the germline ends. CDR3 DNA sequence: TGTGCCAGCAGTTTATCGGGAGGATCTGAAGCTTTCTTT. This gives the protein CASSLSGGSEAFF.